Below, 8 T cell receptor beta chains from the same sample are listed, as sequenced in a study of T cell responses to AZD1222 COVID-19 vaccine. Profiling relied on immunoSEQ multiplex PCR, and the TCRdb table lists in-frame clones only, not all of them. The sample contains roughly 97,000 clones, around nine tenths of which appear only once. The starting material was peripheral blood, obtained on day 0 of AZD1222 vaccination. Source of these receptors: an adult in good health.

The chain combines TRBV10-3 with TRBJ1-2; D is unclear. V gave up 2 bases and J gave up 0 bases, with 13 bases separating them. The germline V gene has CDR1 ENHRY and CDR2 SYGVKD. The CDR3 covers 16 residues. The CDR3 region has the DNA TGTGCCATCAGTGAGCCGGCCAGAACGGCTAACTATGGCTACACCTTC. Its translation: CAISEPARTANYGYTF.

This sequence joins TRBV2 and TRBJ1-2; D is uncertain. The germline V and J ends were trimmed by 3 bases and 7 bases, with 6 bases remaining between them. The CDR3 has 11 amino acids. Germline lookup yields CDR1 SNHLY and CDR2 FYNNEI. In nucleotides, the CDR3 is TGTGCCAGCAGTGACGAGGCTGGCTACACCTTC. It translates to CASSDEAGYTF.

The rearrangement links TRBV9 to TRBJ2-3; 10 nucleotides agree with TRBD1. This CDR3 is 16 amino acids long. V shed 3 bases, J shed 2 bases, and the junction held 6 bases outside the gene matches. Per germline, CDR1 SGDLS and CDR2 YYNGEE. The CDR3 reads CASSARGTGVTDTQYF. CDR3 DNA sequence: TGTGCCAGCAGCGCAAGAGGGACAGGGGTCACAGATACGCAGTATTTT.

The rearrangement joins TRBV10-3 to TRBJ2-3; 9 nucleotides align to TRBD1. The CDR3 has 13 amino acids. Germline V lookup: CDR1 ENHRY, CDR2 SYGVKD. V was clipped by 9 bases and J by 5 bases; unmatched bases: 6. The CDR3 coding sequence is TGTGCCATGCAACAGGGGGCTGAAGATACGCAGTATTTT. Its protein is CAMQQGAEDTQYF.

The gene calls are TRBV6-6 and TRBJ1-4, with 10 bases that match TRBD1. The V gene's germline CDR1 is MNHNY and CDR2 SVGAGI (reference sequence). The CDR3 loop spans 15 amino acids. V gave up 5 bases and J gave up 7 bases; unmatched junction bases: 7. Here the CDR3 reads CASSDPGQGSEKLFF. CDR3 nucleotides: TGTGCCAGCAGTGATCCGGGACAGGGGAGTGAAAAACTGTTTTTT.

The chain links TRBV9 to TRBJ1-5; D is uncertain. The V and J ends lost 0 bases and 4 bases respectively, with 8 bases between them. Germline V gene data show CDR1 as SGDLS and CDR2 as YYNGEE. This CDR3 is 14 amino acids long. CDR3 nucleotides: TGTGCCAGCAGCGTAGGCCAGTTTAATCAGCCCCAGCATTTT. Translation gives CASSVGQFNQPQHF.

As for this clone: The junction departs from germline at one end; a sequencing error may be responsible. The chain combines TRBV5-6 with TRBJ2-1; D call uncertain. The V gene's germline CDR1 is SGHDT and CDR2 YYEEEE. The CDR3 length is 11 residues. Here the CDR3 DNA reads TGTGCCAGCAGCTTGGCTCTGGAGCGGTTCTTC. This codes for CASSLALERFF. The full variable domain, rest sourced from reference TRBV5-6 and TRBJ2-1, is DAGVTQSPTHLIKTRGQQVTLRCSPKSGHDTVSWYQQALGQGPQFIFQYYEEEERQRGNFPDRFSGHQFPNYSSELNVNALLLGDSALYLCASSLALERFFGPGTRLTVL.

Here the CDR3 reads CASSPGLAGALGYF. CDR3 nucleotides: TGTGCCAGCAGTCCGGGACTAGCGGGGGCCCTAGGGTATTTT. The genes are TRBV27 and TRBJ2-3, with 14 nucleotides matching TRBD2. V trimming: 5 bases; J trimming: 14 bases; junction bases outside the gene matches: 9. The CDR3 loop spans 14 amino acids. Germline lookup yields CDR1 MNHEY and CDR2 SMNVEV (reference sequence).